The 3 T cell receptor beta chains given below trace back to one sample, sequenced in a study of beta chain features in type 1 diabetes. Study outcomes and limitations: Shorter TCRB CDR3s, moderately but significantly so, were found in Type 1 diabetes patients in all four CD4+ subsets.

Every bit of the isolated RNA underwent reverse transcription, so sequencing read expressed TCRB transcripts. TCRdb's table, derived via immunoSEQ multiplex PCR, lists solely in-frame clones and lacks some. The sample lists fewer than 200,000 clones, approximately 10% occurring once. For these TCRs, the target antigens are not known. The sequencing sample was made of central memory CD4+ T cells from blood. The receptors here all came from a man in his thirties or forties with type 1 diabetes.

V usage is TRBV14 and J usage is TRBJ2-1; TRBD1 matches 7 bases. Germline V gives CDR1 SGHDN, CDR2 FVKESK. J gave up 1 base and V 0 bases, and 6 bases lay outside the gene matches. The CDR3 covers 17 residues. CDR3 loop: CASSQDTGAGSYNEQFF. In DNA form, the CDR3 reads TGTGCCAGCAGCCAAGATACAGGGGCAGGATCCTACAATGAGCAGTTCTTC.

V gene TRBV30 combines with J gene TRBJ1-1; 8 bases agree with TRBD1. The J segment lost 5 bases and the V segment lost 4 bases, leaving 3 bases of the junction unmatched. Germline-derived CDR1 and CDR2 are GTSNPN and SVGIG (reference sequence). The length of the CDR3 is 12 residues. The CDR3 is CAWTTGGTEAFF. DNA of the CDR3: TGTGCCTGGACTACAGGGGGGACTGAAGCTTTCTTT.

This clone has just a few counts. The V and J genes are TRBV15 and TRBJ2-1; D possibly corresponds to TRBD2 (6 bases). The germline V gene has CDR1 LNHNV and CDR2 YYDKDF (reference sequence). Trimming removed 3 bases at V and 10 bases at J, with 13 bases between. CDR3 size: 13 residues. CDR3 residues: CATSSSRGLEQFF. The CDR3 DNA is TGTGCCACCAGCAGTTCTCGTGGACTAGAGCAGTTCTTC.